This T cell receptor beta chain comes out of a study of T-cell reconstitution after alpha-beta-depleted transplantation in children. Points from the study as a whole: TCRbeta diversity was high at day 60 in some patients (a result of surviving recipient T cells and thymic progenitors). By about two months after transplant, alpha-beta T cells reportedly arose from several hundred graft clones that had expanded.

A note on this clonotype: Its antigen is undetermined.

The CDR3 contains 15 residues. CDR1 and CDR2 (germline): MNHEY, SVGEGT. Trimming cost V 2 bases and J 3 bases; bases outside gene matches: 7. Unique molecular identifiers were built into the TCRbeta library. A single record per CDR3 protein comes from TCRdb applying MiXCR to the PCR reads. The table includes approximately 220,000 distinct CDR3 sequences, more than 15% detected once. The starting material was PBMCs, mostly from graft donor cells, obtained 360 days after TCRalphabeta/CD19-depleted stem cell transplant. This TCR was sampled from a male patient between 2 and 15 years old who had a stem cell transplant for acute lymphoblastic leukemia, so the T cells may come from the graft donor. This chain links TRBV6-2 or TRBV6-3 with TRBJ2-7, with 7 bases lining up with TRBD2. The CDR3 DNA reads as TGTGCCAGCAGTTACGAGCTTGGGACTAACTACGAGCAGTACTTC. The encoded protein is CASSYELGTNYEQYF.